This T cell receptor (beta chain) was documented in a study of beta chain features in type 1 diabetes. Study observations and caveats: PCR may have favored shorter templates equally in patients and controls. TCRB CDR3s from Type 1 diabetes patients were moderately but significantly shorter in all four CD4+ subsets. Individuals with type 1 diabetes displayed fewer insertions and more deletions at VDJ junctions.

As for this clone: Its target is unknown.

Every sorted population was more than 95% pure. The CDR3 contains 12 residues. V lost 2 bases and J lost 8, with 12 bases in between. Per the germline V gene, CDR1 is GTSNPN and CDR2 is SVGIG (reference sequence). Reverse transcription of all isolated RNA meant that expressed TCRB transcripts were sequenced. Repertoires were generated with immunoSEQ multiplex PCR, while TCRdb's copy carries only in-frame clones and drops some. The table lists a few hundred thousand clones, roughly 17% of them singletons. This TCR was recovered from a man aged 25 to 45 with type 1 diabetes. The chain recombines TRBV30 with TRBJ1-2, with D unclear. Sequencing input: naive CD4+ T cells from blood. Written as DNA, the CDR3 is TGTGCCTGGAGTCCCCGGACGGGAGGCTACACCTTC. Its protein product is CAWSPRTGGYTF.